The rows below give T cell receptor beta chains drawn from one sample of a study of shared clonotypes between healthy human individuals. Clones were sequenced by immunoSEQ multiplex PCR, and TCRdb holds only the in-frame ones, with some missing. The sample has more than 900,000 clones; about 84% are singletons. Sequencing was carried out using memory CD4+ T cells from PBMCs. These receptors all come from a young man in good health. Some clones in this sample may be carry-over from other donors' samples. Each CDR3 is given with its conserved first and last residue.

len: 13
v_gene: TRBV2
CDR3aa: CASSRDTHQPQHF

len: 15
v_gene: TRBV30
CDR3aa: CAWTMGLAGAGELFF

len: 14
v_gene: TRBV29-1
CDR3aa: CSVEEGTGGYGYTF

len: 16
v_gene: TRBV7-9
CDR3aa: CASSLRPIAALETQYF

len: 14
v_gene: TRBV18
CDR3aa: CASSPGQGANGYTF

len: 15
v_gene: TRBV11-2
CDR3aa: CASNSAGNGGETQYF

len: 15
v_gene: TRBV2
CDR3aa: CASSGRGQGGETQYF

len: 14
v_gene: TRBV5-1
CDR3aa: CASRPDSSSYEQYF

len: 17
v_gene: TRBV7-8
CDR3aa: CASSFLYSDSGANVLTF

len: 15
v_gene: TRBV6-6
CDR3aa: CASTRLGQIQETQYF

len: 16
v_gene: TRBV5-5
CDR3aa: CASSLSAGSGANVLTF

len: 18
v_gene: TRBV5-6
CDR3aa: CASSSSRRTAWGQETQYF

len: 13
v_gene: TRBV5-4
CDR3aa: CARKPGGSYEQYF

len: 13
v_gene: TRBV19
CDR3aa: CASTGQRRGEQFF

len: 15
v_gene: TRBV18
CDR3aa: CASSVGQGRGNTIYF

len: 16
v_gene: TRBV4-1
CDR3aa: CASSQGLAGSTDTQYF

len: 16
v_gene: TRBV2
CDR3aa: CASSEALARGFYGYTF

len: 17
v_gene: TRBV5-1
CDR3aa: CASSAGQGSPLNEKLFF

len: 13
v_gene: TRBV11-2
CDR3aa: CASSSPRAETQYF

len: 16
v_gene: TRBV30
CDR3aa: CAWSVRVRGTNTEAFF

len: 13
v_gene: TRBV28
CDR3aa: CASRNTGGNEQFF

len: 14
v_gene: TRBV7-2
CDR3aa: CASSTSGVPGEQYF

len: 14
v_gene: TRBV10-1
CDR3aa: CASSDRKGTGELFF

len: 12
v_gene: TRBV27
CDR3aa: CARGREAGELFF

len: 13
v_gene: TRBV2
CDR3aa: CASTIPFTDTQYF

len: 13
v_gene: TRBV5-1
CDR3aa: CASRGLRSGELFF

len: 18
v_gene: TRBV4-2
CDR3aa: CASSQDLPTSGSPHEQFF